One and the same sample provided the 22 T cell receptor beta chains below, sequenced in a study of CD8 T cells in Susac syndrome. An amount of RNA that ranged from roughly 0.5 to 1 ug was reverse transcribed with random hexamers. Each CDR3 protein is one row after TCRdb ran MiXCR on the immunoSEQ multiplex PCR reads. This table has about 300,000 distinct CDR3 sequences, 89% appearing once. Sequencing was performed on CD8+ T cells from PBMCs. Receptors were obtained from a human donor with multiple sclerosis.

The count of this clonotype is one. V gene TRBV30 combines with J gene TRBJ1-1, with D unclear. The V gene lost 1 base and the J gene lost 0 bases, with 12 bases spanning the gap. The CDR3 contains 15 residues. Germline lookup yields CDR1 GTSNPN and CDR2 SVGIG (reference sequence). In DNA, the CDR3 is TGTGCCTGGAGTGCTTTGGAAGCGATGAACACTGAAGCTTTCTTT. Its protein is CAWSALEAMNTEAFF.

The CDR3 DNA follows: TGTGCCAGCTCTCGAGCTAGCGGTGCGGCGCATACGCAGTATTTT. It translates to CASSRASGAAHTQYF. The chain carries TRBV6-4 and TRBJ2-3, with 7 bases identical to TRBD2. Germline assignment: CDR1 MRHNA and CDR2 SNTAGT. The CDR3 has 15 amino acids. Germline trimming cut 8 bases from V and 7 bases from J; bases unmatched to any gene: 15.

DNA for the CDR3: TGTGCCAGCAGCTTCCCCGGGACTAGCGGAGATACGCAGTATTTT. Translated: CASSFPGTSGDTQYF. The chain employs TRBV7-8 and TRBJ2-3; the match to TRBD2 covers 11 bases. V lost 3 bases, J lost 5 bases, and 4 bases stayed unmatched. The CDR3 has 15 amino acids. CDR1 is SGHVS and CDR2 is FQNEAQ in the germline V gene.

The chain uses TRBV19 and TRBJ2-2; weak D call: TRBD2 (6 bases). Per germline, CDR1 LNHDA and CDR2 SQIVND (reference sequence). The CDR3 loop spans 12 amino acids. The V end lost 8 bases, the J end lost 6 bases, and 10 bases lay between the germline ends. CDR3 in DNA: TGTGCCAGTGATAGCGGCGCCGGGGAGCTGTTTTTT. This gives the protein CASDSGAGELFF.

The chain recombines TRBV7-8 with TRBJ2-5; 7 bases line up with TRBD1. The CDR3 runs 15 residues. Germline V gives CDR1 SGHVS, CDR2 FQNEAQ. The V segment lost 7 bases and the J segment 7 bases; nucleotides outside the gene matches: 15. The CDR3 bases are TGTGCCAGCACCCTCACGAGGGGGCCGGCCGGGACCCAGTACTTC. As protein: CASTLTRGPAGTQYF.

This clonotype is a singleton in its sample. The chain links TRBV30 to TRBJ1-2; no clear D. The V gene lost 2 bases and the J gene lost 8 bases, with 15 bases spanning the gap. The germline gives CDR1 GTSNPN, CDR2 SVGIG (reference sequence). The CDR3 length is 13 residues. In nucleotides, the CDR3 is TGTGCCTGGAGTATGGTAATAACTGGGGGCTACACCTTC. It yields the protein CAWSMVITGGYTF.

The gene calls are TRBV13 and TRBJ1-6; D is possibly TRBD1 (5 bases). Trimming left V 2 bases short and J 10 bases short, with 9 bases between. Germline assignment: CDR1 PRHDT and CDR2 FYEKMQ (reference sequence). CDR3 size: 13 residues. The DNA for the CDR3 is TGTGCCAGCAGCTTACGGGGGTACTCACCCCTCCACTTT. Translated, it gives CASSLRGYSPLHF.

The chain uses TRBV5-1 and TRBJ2-7, with D possibly matching TRBD1 (5 bases). The CDR3 length is 14 residues. The V end lost 4 bases, the J end lost 2 bases, and 13 bases lay between the germline ends. The V gene's germline CDR1 is SGHRS and CDR2 YFSETQ. For the CDR3, the DNA is TGCGCCAGCAGCCCGCCCCAGGGTCCCTACGAGCAGTACTTC. Its protein is CASSPPQGPYEQYF.

The genes are TRBV7-2 and TRBJ2-7; D not resolved. The V gene lost 8 bases and the J gene lost 0 bases, with 11 bases spanning the gap. This CDR3 comprises 13 residues. Per germline, CDR1 SGHTA and CDR2 FQGNSA. The CDR3 region has the DNA TGTGCCAGCGGCCTATCAACCTCCTACGAGCAGTACTTC. This encodes CASGLSTSYEQYF.

The chain combines TRBV24-1 with TRBJ1-1; D not certain. Trimming left V 6 bases short and J 3 bases short, with 10 bases between. The germline CDR1 and CDR2 sequences are KGHDR and SFDVKD. The CDR3 contains 13 residues. The CDR3 loop is CATSPHEDTEAFF. Here the CDR3 DNA reads TGTGCCACCAGTCCCCACGAAGACACTGAAGCTTTCTTT.

The V gene is TRBV3-1, the J gene TRBJ2-3; 9 nucleotides align to TRBD2. The CDR3 has 16 amino acids. Germline trimming cut 1 base from V and 2 bases from J; bases unmatched to any gene: 4. Germline lookup yields CDR1 LGHDT and CDR2 YNNKEL (reference sequence). CDR3 nucleotides: TGTGCCAGCAGCCAAGCCAGCGGGGGGAACACAGATACGCAGTATTTT. Its translation: CASSQASGGNTDTQYF.

The V gene is TRBV9, the J gene TRBJ2-7; 7 bases line up with TRBD1. V gave up 0 bases and J gave up 0 bases; unmatched junction bases: 3. Germline values: CDR1 SGDLS, CDR2 YYNGEE. The CDR3 extends over 15 amino acids. CDR3 in amino acids: CASSVAGGPSYEQYF. CDR3 in DNA: TGTGCCAGCAGCGTAGCAGGGGGACCCTCCTACGAGCAGTACTTC.

V gene TRBV2 combines with J gene TRBJ1-2; 7 bases are shared with TRBD1. Germline lookup yields CDR1 SNHLY and CDR2 FYNNEI. CDR3 size: 15 residues. V lost 0 bases and J lost 2; bases outside the gene matches: 3. CDR3 residues: CASSEATGRNYGYTF. The DNA for the CDR3 is TGTGCCAGCAGTGAAGCGACAGGGAGGAACTATGGCTACACCTTC.

This clonotype was detected only once. The genes are TRBV28 and TRBJ2-7, with D perhaps matching TRBD1 or TRBD2 (5 bases each). CDR3 size: 13 residues. The V end was cut by 4 bases, the J end by 7 bases, with 14 bases between. CDR1 and CDR2 (germline): MDHEN, SYDVKM. The CDR3 nucleotides are TGTGCCAGCAGTTCCCCGGGACCTCAAGAGCAGTACTTC. Amino acids: CASSSPGPQEQYF.

The sample holds a few counts of this clonotype. The CDR3 is CASSETSGGTDTQYF. The CDR3, as DNA: TGTGCCAGCAGTGAGACTAGCGGGGGCACAGATACGCAGTATTTT. The gene calls are TRBV6-4 and TRBJ2-3; 11 nucleotides line up with TRBD2. CDR3 size: 15 residues. Germline values: CDR1 MRHNA, CDR2 SNTAGT. V trimming: 3 bases; J trimming: 1 base; junction bases outside the gene matches: 0.

The rearrangement uses TRBV6-2 or TRBV6-3 and TRBJ2-1, with 9 bases aligning to TRBD2. Germline CDR1 is MNHEY and CDR2 is SVGEGT. The CDR3 sequence is 14 residues long. V lost 7 bases and J lost 3; bases outside the gene matches: 4. CDR3 region: CASTSSGNYNEQFF. CDR3 coding DNA: TGTGCCAGCACCTCTAGCGGGAACTACAATGAGCAGTTCTTC.

DNA for the CDR3: TGCAGCGCCGGATTGCTATTCGGCCGCACAGATACGCAGTATTTT. The encoded protein is CSAGLLFGRTDTQYF. The rearrangement uses TRBV29-1 and TRBJ2-3, with no clear D. Germline CDR1 SQVTM, CDR2 ANQGSEA. V dropped 7 bases and J dropped 1 base, with 18 bases sitting between them. The CDR3 is 15 residues long.

The rearrangement uses TRBV27 and TRBJ2-1, with 10 bases fitting TRBD2. CDR1 and CDR2 from the germline V gene are MNHEY and SMNVEV (reference sequence). The CDR3 runs 17 residues. The junction had 13 bases not matched to a gene; V was cut back by 5 bases and J by 6 bases. The CDR3, as DNA: TGTGCCAGCAGTCCAGGGTTTCAAAGCGGGGGGGCCAATGAGCAGTTCTTC. This encodes CASSPGFQSGGANEQFF.

This clonotype was seen once. This sequence joins TRBV24-1 and TRBJ2-1; D unclear. This CDR3 contains 14 residues. Germline V CDR1 and CDR2: KGHDR, SFDVKD. V lost 1 base to trimming and J lost 5 bases, with 8 bases between them. CDR3 loop: CATSDLGPNNEQFF. CDR3 DNA sequence: TGTGCCACCAGTGATTTAGGGCCCAACAATGAGCAGTTCTTC.

The chain employs TRBV20-1 and TRBJ2-1; TRBD1 matches 9 bases. Per the germline V gene, CDR1 is DFQATT and CDR2 is SNEGSKA (reference sequence). The V and J ends lost 1 base and 5 bases, in that order; junction bases with no gene match: 6. The CDR3 loop spans 15 amino acids. The CDR3 reads CSARAGDRANNEQFF. The CDR3 DNA follows: TGCAGTGCTAGAGCGGGGGACAGGGCCAACAATGAGCAGTTCTTC.

The J gene is TRBJ2-1, the V gene TRBV9; D remains ambiguous. Trimming took 0 bases from V and 7 from J, leaving 11 bases between them. This CDR3 comprises 14 residues. CDR1 and CDR2 (germline): SGDLS, YYNGEE. The CDR3 nucleotides read TGTGCCAGCAGCGTAGTGGTCGAAGAGAATGAGCAGTTCTTC. Translated, it gives CASSVVVEENEQFF. The full variable domain, completed using reference TRBV9 and TRBJ2-1, is DSGVTQTPKHLITATGQRVTLRCSPRSGDLSVYWYQQSLDQGLQFLIQYYNGEERAKGNILERFSAQQFPDLHSELNLSSLELGDSALYFCASSVVVEENEQFFGPGTRLTVL.

The V and J genes are TRBV4-1 and TRBJ2-3, with a possible D match to TRBD2 (6 bases). Germline CDR1 and CDR2: MGHRA and YSYEKL. This CDR3 is built from 17 residues. Trimming took 0 bases from V and 2 from J, leaving 15 bases between them. CDR3 region: CASSQDRLAPNTDTQYF. CDR3 DNA sequence: TGCGCCAGCAGCCAAGATAGGCTAGCGCCGAACACAGATACGCAGTATTTT.